The entry below gives a single T cell receptor (beta chain) sequence along with its context. No antigen is known for it. This entry comes from a study of T cell responses to AZD1222 COVID-19 vaccine. General study findings and limits: Donors in the cohort were predominantly white British and more often female, and clonal diversity was possibly underestimated. Sampling that yielded the repertoires occurred only after the peak T cell response. Increased Spike-specific TCR breadth and depth were observed after two AZD1222 doses.

CDR3 size: 15 residues. The V gene's germline CDR1 is MNHEY and CDR2 SVGAGI. The V segment lost 6 bases and the J segment 7 bases; nucleotides outside the gene matches: 9. The protocol was immunoSEQ multiplex PCR, while the TCRdb copy is restricted to in-frame clones and leaves out a portion. The table lists 200,000 or so clones, more than 75% of them singletons. The clonotype was recovered from an adult in good health. V gene TRBV6-5 combines with J gene TRBJ1-4, with 9 bases that match TRBD1. The sample here was peripheral blood, taken on day 0 of MenACWY control vaccination. The chain's CDR3 is CASSPLGQGSEKLFF. The CDR3 DNA is TGTGCCAGCAGCCCACTAGGACAGGGGTCTGAAAAACTGTTTTTT.